Listed below are T cell receptor beta chains from one sample, sequenced in a study of T cells in Graves' hyperthyroidism and ophthalmopathy. Via MiXCR, TCRdb re-called the multiplex PCR reads, giving one row per CDR3 protein. Of hundreds of thousands of distinct CDR3 sequences in the sample, 38% are singletons; the top ten hold approximately 8.7%. Sequencing was done on a sample of blood. These receptors all come from a man younger than 35 with Graves' hyperthyroidism. CDR3s include the opening cysteine and the closing phenylalanine or tryptophan. Fields, in order: J gene, clone size, D gene, V gene, CDR3 protein, CDR3 DNA. A D gene is named only where the DNA matches it firmly. Rows give clone size only sometimes, using once, few, many, or a class for an expanded clone.

TRBJ1-5	-	-	TRBV7-2	CASSLGVFSNQPQHF	TGTGCCAGCAGCTTAGGAGTATTTAGCAATCAGCCCCAGCATTTT
TRBJ1-5	few	-	TRBV19	CASSIEQVGQPQHF	TGTGCCAGTAGTATAGAACAGGTGGGTCAGCCCCAGCATTTT
TRBJ2-7	few	TRBD2	TRBV4-3	CASSQASGGTPQYF	TGCGCCAGCAGCCAAGCTAGCGGAGGAACCCCGCAGTACTTC
TRBJ2-7	-	TRBD2	TRBV20-1	CSALSGSLVHEQYF	TGCAGTGCTCTTAGCGGGAGTCTTGTCCACGAGCAGTACTTC
TRBJ1-6	many	TRBD1	TRBV9	CASSEGQGDLPLHF	TGTGCCAGCAGCGAGGGACAGGGTGATTTACCCCTCCACTTT
TRBJ2-7	-	-	TRBV29-1	CSVAQGRGEQYF	TGCAGCGTTGCGCAGGGGAGGGGCGAGCAGTACTTC
TRBJ1-5	few	-	TRBV5-1	CASSFTGDSNQPQHF	TGCGCCAGCAGCTTCACGGGGGATAGCAATCAGCCCCAGCATTTT
TRBJ2-7	once	-	TRBV29-1	CSVEEGGGNEQYF	TGCAGCGTTGAAGAGGGGGGCGGAAACGAGCAGTACTTC
TRBJ1-5	-	TRBD1	TRBV10-3	CAISESPGGHQPQHF	TGTGCCATCAGTGAGTCCCCAGGGGGCCATCAGCCCCAGCATTTT
TRBJ2-5	-	TRBD1	TRBV15	CATSSARALGGQGAEETQYF	TGTGCCACCAGCAGTGCTAGAGCCCTGGGGGGACAGGGGGCAGAAGAGACCCAGTACTTC
TRBJ1-2	-	-	TRBV4-1	CASSQGGTLGGYTF	TGCGCCAGCAGCCAAGGAGGCACGCTCGGTGGCTACACCTTC
TRBJ2-5	few	-	TRBV20-1	CSAKGVGRQETQYF	TGCAGTGCTAAAGGCGTGGGGAGGCAAGAGACCCAGTACTTC
TRBJ1-5	-	TRBD1	TRBV29-1	CSVEDPGQGGPQHF	TGCAGCGTTGAAGATCCTGGACAGGGAGGGCCCCAGCATTTT
TRBJ1-1	-	-	TRBV5-6	CASSLVGSYEAFF	TGTGCCAGCAGCTTGGTGGGGTCCTATGAAGCTTTCTTT
TRBJ2-2	-	TRBD2	TRBV7-9	CASKTTGTRTTGELFF	TGTGCCAGCAAGACGACCGGGACTAGGACTACCGGGGAGCTGTTTTTT
TRBJ1-6	once	TRBD1	TRBV20-1	CSAEPDRGPTYNSPLHF	TGCAGTGCGGAACCCGACAGGGGCCCAACATATAATTCACCCCTCCACTTT
TRBJ2-5	-	TRBD2	TRBV12-3/TRBV12-4	CASSLGSGIAGTQYF	TGTGCCAGCAGTTTAGGTAGCGGGATCGCAGGGACCCAGTACTTC
TRBJ2-1	-	-	TRBV25-1	CASDSTVYNEQFF	TGTGCCAGCGACTCGACCGTCTACAATGAGCAGTTCTTC
TRBJ2-2	few	TRBD1	TRBV7-6	CASSLGQGARTGELFF	TGTGCCAGCAGCCTAGGACAGGGGGCGCGTACCGGGGAGCTGTTTTTT
TRBJ1-6	-	TRBD1	TRBV20-1	CSAKRSPGGNSPLHF	TGCAGTGCCAAGAGGTCCCCAGGGGGCAATTCACCCCTCCACTTT
TRBJ2-7	-	TRBD2	TRBV2	CASMGRTSGGEQYF	TGTGCCAGCATGGGTAGGACTAGCGGGGGGGAGCAGTACTTC
TRBJ1-1	-	-	TRBV2	CANSLAGTFEAFF	TGTGCCAACAGCTTGGCCGGAACATTTGAAGCTTTCTTT